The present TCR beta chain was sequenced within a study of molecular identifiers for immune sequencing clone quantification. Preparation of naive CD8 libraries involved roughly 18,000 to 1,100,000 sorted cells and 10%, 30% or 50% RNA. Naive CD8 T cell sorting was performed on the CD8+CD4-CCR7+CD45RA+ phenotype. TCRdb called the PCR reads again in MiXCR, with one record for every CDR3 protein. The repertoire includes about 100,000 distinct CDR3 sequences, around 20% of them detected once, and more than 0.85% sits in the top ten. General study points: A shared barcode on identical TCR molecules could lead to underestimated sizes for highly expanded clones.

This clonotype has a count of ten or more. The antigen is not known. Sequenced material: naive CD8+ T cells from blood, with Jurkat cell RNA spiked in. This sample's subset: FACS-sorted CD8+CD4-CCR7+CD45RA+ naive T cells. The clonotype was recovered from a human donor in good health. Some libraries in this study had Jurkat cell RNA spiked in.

The chain's CDR3 is CASSLVGISGNTIYF. In DNA form, the CDR3 reads TGTGCCAGCAGCTTGGTCGGTATCTCTGGAAACACCATATATTTT. This rearrangement joins TRBV5-5 to TRBJ1-3; D unclear. The CDR3 length is 15 residues. V was trimmed by 0 bases and J by 0 bases, leaving 7 bases between them. Germline V gene lookup returns CDR1 SGHKS and CDR2 YYEKEE (reference sequence). Complete variable domain (other parts from reference TRBV5-5 and TRBJ1-3): DAGVTQSPTHLIKTRGQQVTLRCSPISGHKSVSWYQQVLGQGPQFIFQYYEKEERGRGNFPDRFSARQFPNYSSELNVNALLLGDSALYLCASSLVGISGNTIYFGEGSWLTVV.